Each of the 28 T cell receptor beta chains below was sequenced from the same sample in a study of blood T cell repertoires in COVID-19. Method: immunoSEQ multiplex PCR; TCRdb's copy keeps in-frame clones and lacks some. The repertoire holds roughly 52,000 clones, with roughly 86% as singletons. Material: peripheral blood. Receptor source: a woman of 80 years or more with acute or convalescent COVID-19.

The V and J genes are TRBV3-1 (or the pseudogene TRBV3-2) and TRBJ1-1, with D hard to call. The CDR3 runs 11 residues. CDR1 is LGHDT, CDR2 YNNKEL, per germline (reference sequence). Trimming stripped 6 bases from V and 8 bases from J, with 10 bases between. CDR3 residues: CASRNTDEAFF. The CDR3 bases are TGTGCCAGCAGGAACACAGACGAAGCTTTCTTT.

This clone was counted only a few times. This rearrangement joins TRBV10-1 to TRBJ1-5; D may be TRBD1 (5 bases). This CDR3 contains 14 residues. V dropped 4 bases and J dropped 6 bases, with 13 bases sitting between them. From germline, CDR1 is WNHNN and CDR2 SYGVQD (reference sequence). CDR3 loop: CASSASGDGQPQHF. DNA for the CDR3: TGCGCCAGCAGTGCCTCGGGGGATGGTCAGCCCCAGCATTTT.

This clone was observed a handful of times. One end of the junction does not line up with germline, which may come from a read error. CDR3 in DNA: TGTGCCAGCAGCTTAGCCCCTGGCCTTGAAGAACTGTTTTTT. It yields the protein CASSLAPGLEELFF. The rearrangement joins TRBV7-8 to TRBJ1-4, with D hard to call. Per germline, CDR1 SGHVS and CDR2 FQNEAQ. The CDR3 consists of 14 residues.

DNA for the CDR3: TGTGCCAGCAGCCCGGGACTAGCGGAGACCCAGTACTTC. It specifies CASSPGLAETQYF. The V call is TRBV5-6, the J call TRBJ2-5; 10 positions match TRBD2. V shed 4 bases, J shed 5 bases, and the junction held 2 bases outside the gene matches. CDR3 length: 13 residues. Per germline, CDR1 SGHDT and CDR2 YYEEEE.

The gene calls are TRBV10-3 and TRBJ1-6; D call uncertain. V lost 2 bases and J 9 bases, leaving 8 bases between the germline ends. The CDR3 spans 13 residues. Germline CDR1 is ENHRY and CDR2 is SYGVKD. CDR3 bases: TGTGCCATCAGTGAGCGACTTCGTTCACCCCTCCACTTT. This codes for CAISERLRSPLHF.

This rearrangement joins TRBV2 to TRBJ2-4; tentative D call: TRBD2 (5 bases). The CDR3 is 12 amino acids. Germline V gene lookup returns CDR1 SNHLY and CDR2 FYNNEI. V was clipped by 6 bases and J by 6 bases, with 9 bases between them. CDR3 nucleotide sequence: TGTGCCAGCAGCGCTACTAGAAACATTCAGTACTTC. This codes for CASSATRNIQYF. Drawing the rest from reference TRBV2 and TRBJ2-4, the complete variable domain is EPEVTQTPSHQVTQMGQEVILRCVPISNHLYFYWYRQILGQKVEFLVSFYNNEISEKSEIFDDQFSVERPDGSNFTLKIRSTKLEDSAMYFCASSATRNIQYFGAGTRLSVL.

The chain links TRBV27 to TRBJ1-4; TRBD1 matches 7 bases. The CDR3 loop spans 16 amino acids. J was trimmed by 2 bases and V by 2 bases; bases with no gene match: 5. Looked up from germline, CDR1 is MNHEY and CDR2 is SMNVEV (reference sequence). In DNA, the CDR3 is TGTGCCAGCAGTTTAAGGTCGGGACAGACTAATGAAAAACTGTTTTTT. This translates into CASSLRSGQTNEKLFF.

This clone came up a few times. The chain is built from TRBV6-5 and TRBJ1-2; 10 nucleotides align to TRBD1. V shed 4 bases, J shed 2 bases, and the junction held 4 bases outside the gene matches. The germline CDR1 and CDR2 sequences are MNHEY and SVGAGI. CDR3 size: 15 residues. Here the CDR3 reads CASSSPDRGNYGYTF. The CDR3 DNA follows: TGTGCCAGCAGTTCCCCGGACAGGGGGAACTATGGCTACACCTTC.

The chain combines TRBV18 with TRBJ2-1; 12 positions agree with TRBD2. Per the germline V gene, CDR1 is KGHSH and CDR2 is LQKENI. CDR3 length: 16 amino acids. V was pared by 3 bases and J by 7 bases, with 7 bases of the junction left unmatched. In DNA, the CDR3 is TGTGCCAGCTCACCCCCTTCTAGCGGGGGGGCGAATGAGCAGTTCTTC. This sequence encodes CASSPPSSGGANEQFF. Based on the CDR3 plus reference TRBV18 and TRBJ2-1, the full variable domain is NAGVMQNPRHLVRRRGQEARLRCSPMKGHSHVYWYRQLPEEGLKFMVYLQKENIIDESGMPKERFSAEFPKEGPSILRIQQVVRGDSAAYFCASSPPSSGGANEQFFGPGTRLTVL.

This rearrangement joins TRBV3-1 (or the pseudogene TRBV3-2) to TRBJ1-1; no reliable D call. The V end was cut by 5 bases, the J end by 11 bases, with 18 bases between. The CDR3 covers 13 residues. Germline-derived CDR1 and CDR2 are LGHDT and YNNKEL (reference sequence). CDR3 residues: CASSNWVARSAFF. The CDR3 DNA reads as TGTGCCAGCAGCAATTGGGTGGCGCGGTCGGCTTTCTTT.

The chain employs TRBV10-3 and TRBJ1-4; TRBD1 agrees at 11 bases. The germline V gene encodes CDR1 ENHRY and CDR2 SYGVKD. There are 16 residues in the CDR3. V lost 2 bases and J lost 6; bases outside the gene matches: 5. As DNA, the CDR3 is TGTGCCATCAGTGAGGGAGGACAGGGGGCCTATGAAAAACTGTTTTTT. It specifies CAISEGGQGAYEKLFF.

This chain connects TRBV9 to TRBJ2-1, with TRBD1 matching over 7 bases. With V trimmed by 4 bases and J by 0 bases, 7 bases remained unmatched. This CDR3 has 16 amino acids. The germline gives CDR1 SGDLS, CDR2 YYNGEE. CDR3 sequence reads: CASSPTTGSSYNEQFF. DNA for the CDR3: TGTGCCAGCAGCCCTACGACAGGGAGCTCCTACAATGAGCAGTTCTTC.

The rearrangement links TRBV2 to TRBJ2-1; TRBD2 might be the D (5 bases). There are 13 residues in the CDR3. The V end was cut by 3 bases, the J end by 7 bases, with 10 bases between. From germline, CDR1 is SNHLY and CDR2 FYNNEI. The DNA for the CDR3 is TGTGCCAGCAGTGATGGTCTAGCAAATGAGCAGTTCTTC. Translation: CASSDGLANEQFF.

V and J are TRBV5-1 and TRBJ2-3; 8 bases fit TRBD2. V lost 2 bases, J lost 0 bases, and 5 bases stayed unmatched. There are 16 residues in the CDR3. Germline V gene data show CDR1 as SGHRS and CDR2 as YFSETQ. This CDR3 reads CASSLSGSGSTDTQYF. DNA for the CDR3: TGCGCCAGCAGCTTAAGCGGGAGCGGGAGCACAGATACGCAGTATTTT.

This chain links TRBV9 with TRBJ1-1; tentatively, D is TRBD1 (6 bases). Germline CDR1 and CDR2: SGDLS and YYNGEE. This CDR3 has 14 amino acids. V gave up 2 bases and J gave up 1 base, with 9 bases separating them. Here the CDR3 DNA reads TGTGCCAGCAGCGTTCAGGGACAGAACACTGAAGCTTTCTTT. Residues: CASSVQGQNTEAFF.

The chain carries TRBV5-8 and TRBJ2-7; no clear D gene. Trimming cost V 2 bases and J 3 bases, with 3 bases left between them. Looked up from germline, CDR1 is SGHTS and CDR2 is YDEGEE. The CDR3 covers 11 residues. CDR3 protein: CASSFSYEQYF. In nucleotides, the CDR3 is TGTGCCAGCAGCTTCAGCTACGAGCAGTACTTC. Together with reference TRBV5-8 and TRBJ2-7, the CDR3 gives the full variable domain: EAGVTQSPTHLIKTRGQQATLRCSPISGHTSVYWYQQALGLGLQFLLWYDEGEERNRGNFPPRFSGRQFPNYSSELNVNALELEDSALYLCASSFSYEQYFGPGTRLTVT.

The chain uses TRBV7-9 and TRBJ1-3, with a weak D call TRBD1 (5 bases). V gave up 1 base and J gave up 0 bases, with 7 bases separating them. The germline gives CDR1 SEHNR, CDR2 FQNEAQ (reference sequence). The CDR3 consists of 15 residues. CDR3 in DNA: TGTGCCAGCAGCTTAGGGGGGGTCTCTGGAAACACCATATATTTT. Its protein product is CASSLGGVSGNTIYF. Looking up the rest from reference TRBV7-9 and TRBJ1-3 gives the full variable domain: DTGVSQNPRHKITKRGQNVTFRCDPISEHNRLYWYRQTLGQGPEFLTYFQNEAQLEKSRLLSDRFSAERPKGSFSTLEIQRTEQGDSAMYLCASSLGGVSGNTIYFGEGSWLTVV.

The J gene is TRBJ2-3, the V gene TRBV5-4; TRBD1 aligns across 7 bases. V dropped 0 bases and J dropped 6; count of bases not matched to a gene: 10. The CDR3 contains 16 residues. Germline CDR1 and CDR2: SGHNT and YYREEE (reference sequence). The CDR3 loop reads CASSLVRDSLSDTQYF. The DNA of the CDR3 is TGTGCCAGCAGCTTGGTCAGGGACAGTCTCTCGGATACGCAGTATTTT.

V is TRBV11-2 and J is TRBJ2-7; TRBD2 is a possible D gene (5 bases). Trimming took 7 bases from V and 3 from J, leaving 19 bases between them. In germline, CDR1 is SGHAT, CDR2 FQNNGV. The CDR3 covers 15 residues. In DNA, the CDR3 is TGTGCCAGCAATGAACGAGGGCGGAGATACTACGAGCAGTACTTC. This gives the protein CASNERGRRYYEQYF.

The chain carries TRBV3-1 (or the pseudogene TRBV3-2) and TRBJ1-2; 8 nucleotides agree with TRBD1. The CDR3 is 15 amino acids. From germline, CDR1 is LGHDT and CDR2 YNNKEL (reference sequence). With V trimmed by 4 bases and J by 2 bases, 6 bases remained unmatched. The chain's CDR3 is CASSPSGQGNYGYTF. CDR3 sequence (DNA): TGTGCCAGCAGCCCTTCCGGACAGGGAAACTATGGCTACACCTTC.

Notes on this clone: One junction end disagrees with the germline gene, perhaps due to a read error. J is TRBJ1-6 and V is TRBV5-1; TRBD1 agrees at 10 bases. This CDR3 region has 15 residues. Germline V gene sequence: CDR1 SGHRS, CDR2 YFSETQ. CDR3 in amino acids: CASSTDRGYSSPLHF. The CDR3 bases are TGCGCCAGCAGCACGGACAGGGGGTATAGTTCACCCCTCCACTTT. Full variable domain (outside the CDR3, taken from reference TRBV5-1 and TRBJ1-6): KAGVTQTPRYLIKTRGQQVTLSCSPISGHRSVSWYQQTPGQGLQFLFEYFSETQRNKGNFPGRFSGRQFSNSRSEMNVSTLELGDSALYLCASSTDRGYSSPLHFGNGTRLTVT.

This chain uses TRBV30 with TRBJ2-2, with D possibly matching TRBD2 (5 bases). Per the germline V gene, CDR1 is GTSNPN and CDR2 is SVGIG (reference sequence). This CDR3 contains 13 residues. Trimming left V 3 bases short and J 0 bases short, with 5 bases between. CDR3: CAWRRANTGELFF. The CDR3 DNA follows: TGTGCCTGGAGGCGGGCGAACACCGGGGAGCTGTTTTTT.

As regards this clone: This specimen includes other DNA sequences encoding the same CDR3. CDR3 residues: CASSPLAGGSYEQYF. CDR3 bases: TGTGCCAGCAGCCCCCTAGCGGGGGGTTCCTACGAGCAGTACTTC. V usage is TRBV7-6 and J usage is TRBJ2-7, with 11 bases lining up with TRBD2. V was pared by 5 bases and J by 1 base, with 4 bases of the junction left unmatched. Germline V gene lookup returns CDR1 SGHVS and CDR2 FNYEAQ. CDR3 length equals 15 residues.

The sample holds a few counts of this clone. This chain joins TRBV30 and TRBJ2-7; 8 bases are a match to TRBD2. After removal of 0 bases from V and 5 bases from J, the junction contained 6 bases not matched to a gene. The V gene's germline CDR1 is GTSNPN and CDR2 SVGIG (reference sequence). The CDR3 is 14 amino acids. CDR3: CAWSVLGGEDEQYF. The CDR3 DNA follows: TGTGCCTGGAGTGTACTCGGGGGGGAGGACGAGCAGTACTTC.

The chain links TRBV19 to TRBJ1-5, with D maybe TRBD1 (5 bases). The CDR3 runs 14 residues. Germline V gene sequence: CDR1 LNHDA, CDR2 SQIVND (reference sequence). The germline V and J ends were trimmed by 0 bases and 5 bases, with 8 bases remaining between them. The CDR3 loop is CASSIEAGYQPQHF. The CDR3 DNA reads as TGTGCCAGTAGTATAGAAGCAGGGTATCAGCCCCAGCATTTT.

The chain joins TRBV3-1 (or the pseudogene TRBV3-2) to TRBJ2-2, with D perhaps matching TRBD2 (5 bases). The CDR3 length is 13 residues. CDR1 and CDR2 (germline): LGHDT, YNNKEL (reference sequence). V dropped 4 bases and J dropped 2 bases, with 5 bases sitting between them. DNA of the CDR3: TGTGCCAGCAGCCGGACTAACACCGGGGAGCTGTTTTTT. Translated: CASSRTNTGELFF.

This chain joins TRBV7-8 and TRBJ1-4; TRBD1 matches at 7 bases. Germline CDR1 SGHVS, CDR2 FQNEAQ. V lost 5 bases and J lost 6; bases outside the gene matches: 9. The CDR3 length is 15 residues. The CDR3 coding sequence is TGTGCCAGCAGCGACAGGGAAGGGGGATATGAAAAACTGTTTTTT. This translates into CASSDREGGYEKLFF.

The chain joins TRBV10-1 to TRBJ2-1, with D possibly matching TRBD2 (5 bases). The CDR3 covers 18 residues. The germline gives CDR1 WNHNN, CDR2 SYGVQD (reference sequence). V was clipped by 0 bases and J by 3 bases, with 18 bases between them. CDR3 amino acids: CASSESGGLLSNYNEQFF. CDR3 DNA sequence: TGCGCCAGCAGTGAGTCGGGCGGACTCCTTAGTAACTACAATGAGCAGTTCTTC.